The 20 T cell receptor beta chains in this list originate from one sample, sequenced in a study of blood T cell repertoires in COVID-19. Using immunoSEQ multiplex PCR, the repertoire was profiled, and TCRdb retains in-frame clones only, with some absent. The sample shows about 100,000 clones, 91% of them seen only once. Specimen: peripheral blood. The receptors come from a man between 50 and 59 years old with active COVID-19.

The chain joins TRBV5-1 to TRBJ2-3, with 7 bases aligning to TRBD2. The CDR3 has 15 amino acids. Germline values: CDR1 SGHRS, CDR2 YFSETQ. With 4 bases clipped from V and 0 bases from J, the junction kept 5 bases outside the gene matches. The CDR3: CASSQTSSSTDTQYF. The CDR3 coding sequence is TGCGCCAGCAGCCAGACTAGCAGTAGCACAGATACGCAGTATTTT.

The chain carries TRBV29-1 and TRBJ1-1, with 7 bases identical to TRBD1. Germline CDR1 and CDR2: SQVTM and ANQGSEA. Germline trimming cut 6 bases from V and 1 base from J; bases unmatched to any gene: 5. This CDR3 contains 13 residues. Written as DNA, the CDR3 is TGCAGCGTCCGGGGGACAGCGAACACTGAAGCTTTCTTT. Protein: CSVRGTANTEAFF.

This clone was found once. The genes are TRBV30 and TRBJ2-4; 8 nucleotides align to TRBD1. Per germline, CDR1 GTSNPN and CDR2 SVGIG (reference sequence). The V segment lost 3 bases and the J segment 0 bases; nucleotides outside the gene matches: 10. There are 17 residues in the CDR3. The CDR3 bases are TGTGCCTGGAGCCCACGACCGGGACAGGTAGCCAAAAACATTCAGTACTTC. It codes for CAWSPRPGQVAKNIQYF.

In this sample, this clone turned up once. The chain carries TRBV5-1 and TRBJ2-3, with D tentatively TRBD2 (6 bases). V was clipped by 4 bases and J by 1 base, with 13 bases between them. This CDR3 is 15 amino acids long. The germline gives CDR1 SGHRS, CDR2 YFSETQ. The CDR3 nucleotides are TGCGCCAGCAGCCTGGGGACTTCTCGCACAGATACGCAGTATTTT. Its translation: CASSLGTSRTDTQYF.

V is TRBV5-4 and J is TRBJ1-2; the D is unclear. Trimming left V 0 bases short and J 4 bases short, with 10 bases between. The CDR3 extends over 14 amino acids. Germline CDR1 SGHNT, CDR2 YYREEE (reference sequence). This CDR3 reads CASSLGRISYGYTF. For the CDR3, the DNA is TGTGCCAGCAGCTTGGGCAGGATTTCCTATGGCTACACCTTC.

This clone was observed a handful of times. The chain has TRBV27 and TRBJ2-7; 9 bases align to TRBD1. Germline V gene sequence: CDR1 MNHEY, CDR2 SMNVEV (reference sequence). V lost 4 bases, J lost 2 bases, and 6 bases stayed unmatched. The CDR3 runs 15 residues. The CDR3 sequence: CASSSSGQGTYEQYV. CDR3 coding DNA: TGTGCCAGCAGTTCCTCGGGACAGGGCACCTACGAGCAGTACGTC.

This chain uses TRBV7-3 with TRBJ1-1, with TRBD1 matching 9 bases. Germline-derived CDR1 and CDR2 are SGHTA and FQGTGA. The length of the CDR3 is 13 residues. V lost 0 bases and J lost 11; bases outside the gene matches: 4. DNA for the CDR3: TGTGCCAGCAGCTTAACGGGGACAGGGATGGCTTTCTTT. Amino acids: CASSLTGTGMAFF.

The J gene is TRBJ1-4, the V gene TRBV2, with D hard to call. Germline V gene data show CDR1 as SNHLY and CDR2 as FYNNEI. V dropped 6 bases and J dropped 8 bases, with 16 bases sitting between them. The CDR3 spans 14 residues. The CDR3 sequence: CASSPPGTYEKLFF. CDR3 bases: TGTGCCAGCAGCCCCCCGGGTACATACGAAAAACTGTTTTTT.

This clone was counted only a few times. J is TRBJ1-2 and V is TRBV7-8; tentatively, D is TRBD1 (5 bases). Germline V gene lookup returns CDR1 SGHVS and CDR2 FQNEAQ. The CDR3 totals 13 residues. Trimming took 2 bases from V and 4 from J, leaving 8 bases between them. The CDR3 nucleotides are TGTGCCAGCAGCTTAAGTAGGGGCTATGGCTACACCTTC. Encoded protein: CASSLSRGYGYTF.

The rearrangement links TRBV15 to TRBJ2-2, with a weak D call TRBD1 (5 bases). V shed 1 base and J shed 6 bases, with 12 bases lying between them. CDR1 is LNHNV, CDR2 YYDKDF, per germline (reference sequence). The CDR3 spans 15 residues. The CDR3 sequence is CATSRGREPAGELFF. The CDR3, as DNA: TGTGCCACCAGCAGAGGCAGGGAACCCGCCGGGGAGCTGTTTTTT.

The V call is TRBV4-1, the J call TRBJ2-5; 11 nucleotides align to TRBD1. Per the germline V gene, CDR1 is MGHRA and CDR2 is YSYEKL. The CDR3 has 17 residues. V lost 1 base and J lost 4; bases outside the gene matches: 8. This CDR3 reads CASSQGTDRGRGETQYF. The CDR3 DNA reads TGCGCCAGCAGCCAAGGGACGGACAGGGGGCGCGGAGAGACCCAGTACTTC.

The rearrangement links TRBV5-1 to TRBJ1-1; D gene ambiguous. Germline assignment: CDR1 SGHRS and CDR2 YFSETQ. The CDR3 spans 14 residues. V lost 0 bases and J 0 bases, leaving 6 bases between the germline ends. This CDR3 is CASSLGGMNTEAFF. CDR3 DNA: TGCGCCAGCAGCTTGGGAGGTATGAACACTGAAGCTTTCTTT.

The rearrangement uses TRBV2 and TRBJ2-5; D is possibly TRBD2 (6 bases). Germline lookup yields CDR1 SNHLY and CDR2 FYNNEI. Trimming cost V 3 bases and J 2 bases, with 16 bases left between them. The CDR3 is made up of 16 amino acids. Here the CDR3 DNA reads TGTGCCAGCAGTGAGATCCGACTAGACCTTCAAGAGACCCAGTACTTC. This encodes CASSEIRLDLQETQYF.

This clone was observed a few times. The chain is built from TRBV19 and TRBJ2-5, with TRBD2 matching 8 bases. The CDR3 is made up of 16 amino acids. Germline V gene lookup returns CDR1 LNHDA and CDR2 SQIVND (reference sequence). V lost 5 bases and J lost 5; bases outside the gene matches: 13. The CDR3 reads CASSFQPGLGIETQYF. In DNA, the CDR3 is TGTGCCAGTAGTTTTCAACCGGGACTAGGGATTGAGACCCAGTACTTC.

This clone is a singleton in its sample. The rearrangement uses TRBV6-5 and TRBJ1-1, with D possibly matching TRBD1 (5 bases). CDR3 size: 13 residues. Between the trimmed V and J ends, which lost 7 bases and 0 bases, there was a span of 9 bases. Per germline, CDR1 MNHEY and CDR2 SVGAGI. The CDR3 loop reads CASTQGLNTEAFF. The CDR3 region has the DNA TGTGCCAGCACCCAGGGCCTGAACACTGAAGCTTTCTTT.

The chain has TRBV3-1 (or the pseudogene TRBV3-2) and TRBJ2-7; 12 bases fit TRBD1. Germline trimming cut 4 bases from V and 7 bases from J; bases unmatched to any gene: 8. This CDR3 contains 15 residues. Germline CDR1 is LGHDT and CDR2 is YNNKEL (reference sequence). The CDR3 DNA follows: TGTGCCAGCAGCCTCCCGGGACAGGGGGCGCGGGAGCAGTACTTC. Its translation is CASSLPGQGAREQYF.

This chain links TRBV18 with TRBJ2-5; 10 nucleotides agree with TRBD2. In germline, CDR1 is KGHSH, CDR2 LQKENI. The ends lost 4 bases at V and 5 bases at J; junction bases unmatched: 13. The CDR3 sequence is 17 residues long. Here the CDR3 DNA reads TGTGCCAGCTCACAAGGGGGGCCTGGGACTAGCGCGGAGACCCAGTACTTC. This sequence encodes CASSQGGPGTSAETQYF. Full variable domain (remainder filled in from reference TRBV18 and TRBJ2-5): NAGVMQNPRHLVRRRGQEARLRCSPMKGHSHVYWYRQLPEEGLKFMVYLQKENIIDESGMPKERFSAEFPKEGPSILRIQQVVRGDSAAYFCASSQGGPGTSAETQYFGPGTRLLVL.

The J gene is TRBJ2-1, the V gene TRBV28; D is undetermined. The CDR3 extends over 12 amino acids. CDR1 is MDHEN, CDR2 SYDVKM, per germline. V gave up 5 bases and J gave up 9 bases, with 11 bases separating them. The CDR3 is CASSDSLAEQFF. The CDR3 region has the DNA TGTGCCAGCAGTGATTCCCTGGCTGAGCAGTTCTTC.

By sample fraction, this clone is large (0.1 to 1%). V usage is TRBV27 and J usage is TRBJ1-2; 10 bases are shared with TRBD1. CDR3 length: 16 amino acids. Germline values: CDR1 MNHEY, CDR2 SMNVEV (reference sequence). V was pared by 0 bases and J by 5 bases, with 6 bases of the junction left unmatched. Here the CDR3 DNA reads TGTGCCAGCAGTTTATCATCTGGGACAGGGGCTTATGGCTACACCTTC. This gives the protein CASSLSSGTGAYGYTF.

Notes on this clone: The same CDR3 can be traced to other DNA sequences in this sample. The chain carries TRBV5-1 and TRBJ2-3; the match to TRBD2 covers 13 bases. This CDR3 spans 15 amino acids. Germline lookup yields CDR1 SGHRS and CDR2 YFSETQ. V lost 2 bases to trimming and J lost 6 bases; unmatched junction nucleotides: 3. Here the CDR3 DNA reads TGCGCCAGCAGCTTAACTAGCGGGGGGGCGGATACGCAGTATTTT. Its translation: CASSLTSGGADTQYF.